These 28 T cell receptor beta chains came from one sample sequenced in a study. Assay used: immunoSEQ multiplex PCR; TCRdb lists only in-frame clones, some missing. The sample has some 70,000 clones, around 95% seen once. Material for sequencing was PBMCs. Receptors were obtained from a man aged 35-49 years with rheumatoid arthritis.

V is TRBV30 and J is TRBJ2-4, with no clear D. Germline V gene sequence: CDR1 GTSNPN, CDR2 SVGIG (reference sequence). The CDR3 loop spans 19 amino acids. The V gene lost 1 base and the J gene lost 0 bases, with 22 bases spanning the gap. For the CDR3, the DNA is TGTGCCTGGAGTGACTTGGTCGCACCCAGAACTATAGCCAAAAACATTCAGTACTTC. It specifies CAWSDLVAPRTIAKNIQYF.

This sequence joins TRBV7-2 and TRBJ2-7, with unresolved D. V was clipped by 1 base and J by 3 bases, with 10 bases between them. Per germline, CDR1 SGHTA and CDR2 FQGNSA. The CDR3 length is 14 residues. Here the CDR3 reads CASSLEFNIYEQYF. The CDR3 DNA sequence: TGTGCCAGCAGCTTAGAGTTCAATATCTACGAGCAGTACTTC.

About this clone: Other DNA sequences in the sample encode the same CDR3. The chain has TRBV4-2 and TRBJ2-3, with 15 bases aligning to TRBD2. Germline V lookup: CDR1 LGHNA, CDR2 YNFKEQ. With V trimmed by 4 bases and J by 3 bases, 5 bases remained unmatched. This CDR3 has 17 amino acids. The CDR3 bases are TGTGCCAGCAGCCTCGGAGGACTAGCGGGAGGGACAGATACGCAGTATTTT. This sequence encodes CASSLGGLAGGTDTQYF.

This clone was detected only a few times. V gene TRBV14 combines with J gene TRBJ2-7; D is possibly TRBD2 (6 bases). The CDR3 runs 14 residues. Trimming removed 3 bases at V and 4 bases at J, with 13 bases between. Germline V gives CDR1 SGHDN, CDR2 FVKESK. In nucleotides, the CDR3 is TGTGCCAGCAGCCACCCGGGACTGCGGTACGAGCAGTACTTC. Its translation is CASSHPGLRYEQYF.

The chain employs TRBV11-2 and TRBJ2-7; no reliable D call. CDR3 size: 14 residues. Per the germline V gene, CDR1 is SGHAT and CDR2 is FQNNGV. The V gene lost 1 base and the J gene lost 2 bases, with 9 bases spanning the gap. The CDR3 DNA follows: TGTGCCAGCAGCTTAGTAAAGGGAACCTACGAGCAGTACTTC. Translation gives CASSLVKGTYEQYF. The complete variable domain, with remaining parts taken from reference TRBV11-2 and TRBJ2-7, reads EAGVAQSPRYKIIEKRQSVAFWCNPISGHATLYWYQQILGQGPKLLIQFQNNGVVDDSQLPKDRFSAERLKGVDSTLKIQPAKLEDSAVYLCASSLVKGTYEQYFGPGTRLTVT.

The chain is built from TRBV7-2 and TRBJ1-1; tentatively, D is TRBD1 (6 bases). With 2 bases removed from V and 8 bases from J, the gap between germline ends came to 12 bases. The germline gives CDR1 SGHTA, CDR2 FQGNSA. This CDR3 is 13 amino acids long. CDR3 in DNA: TGTGCCAGCAGCTTAAGGGGGGCGCAGGAAGCTTTCTTT. Its protein product is CASSLRGAQEAFF.

CDR3 coding DNA: TGTGCCAGCAGCTTGAGACTAGCGGGAGTAGAGACCCAGTACTTC. Protein sequence: CASSLRLAGVETQYF. This chain uses TRBV5-5 with TRBJ2-5; TRBD2 matches 12 bases. J gave up 4 bases and V 1 base, and 2 bases lay outside the gene matches. The V gene's germline CDR1 is SGHKS and CDR2 YYEKEE (reference sequence). The CDR3 consists of 15 residues.

The V call is TRBV2, the J call TRBJ1-4; D might be TRBD1 (5 bases). CDR3 length equals 16 residues. Germline values: CDR1 SNHLY, CDR2 FYNNEI. Trimming took off 4 bases at V and 5 bases at J, with 17 bases between the two ends. In nucleotides, the CDR3 is TGTGCCAGCAGTGTCGGAGGGTCAGGGCGGAATGAAAAACTGTTTTTT. Translating gives CASSVGGSGRNEKLFF.

This chain connects TRBV6-6 to TRBJ1-5, with TRBD1 as a possible D gene (5 bases). The V and J ends lost 7 bases and 0 bases respectively, with 16 bases between them. Germline CDR1 reads MNHNY; CDR2 reads SVGAGI (reference sequence). The CDR3 runs 16 residues. The CDR3 loop is CASTLRDLNSNQPQHF. CDR3 coding DNA: TGTGCCAGCACCCTACGGGACCTCAATAGCAATCAGCCCCAGCATTTT.

The rearrangement links TRBV5-1 to TRBJ2-1; 9 bases match TRBD1. This CDR3 is built from 12 residues. The V and J ends lost 0 bases and 15 bases, in that order; junction bases with no gene match: 4. In germline, CDR1 is SGHRS, CDR2 YFSETQ. The DNA of the CDR3 is TGCGCCAGCAGCTTGGGTGGGACAGGGCTGTTCTTC. Translation gives CASSLGGTGLFF.

The rearrangement joins TRBV7-3 to TRBJ1-1, with D possibly being TRBD1 (5 bases). Germline CDR1 and CDR2: SGHTA and FQGTGA. The CDR3 extends over 12 amino acids. Trimming stripped 6 bases from V and 4 bases from J, with 9 bases between. CDR3 in amino acids: CASREGSTEAFF. For the CDR3, the DNA is TGTGCCAGCAGGGAGGGGTCCACTGAAGCTTTCTTT.

The chain employs TRBV7-9 and TRBJ2-1; 8 nucleotides agree with TRBD2. This CDR3 comprises 15 residues. The ends lost 10 bases at V and 0 bases at J; junction bases unmatched: 8. CDR1 and CDR2 from the germline V gene are SEHNR and FQNEAQ (reference sequence). This CDR3 reads CATSGGPSSYNEQFF. As DNA, the CDR3 is TGTGCCACCTCGGGGGGGCCGAGCTCCTACAATGAGCAGTTCTTC.

The rearrangement uses TRBV6-6 and TRBJ1-2; possible D gene TRBD1, 6 bases. V dropped 6 bases and J dropped 6 bases, with 17 bases sitting between them. The V gene's germline CDR1 is MNHNY and CDR2 SVGAGI (reference sequence). The CDR3 covers 14 residues. As DNA, the CDR3 is TGTGCCAGCAGGCGACAGGCTAGTAATCATGGCTACACCTTC. Amino acid sequence: CASRRQASNHGYTF.

V gene TRBV9 combines with J gene TRBJ1-1; 8 bases fit TRBD1. Germline V gene data show CDR1 as SGDLS and CDR2 as YYNGEE. V trimming: 4 bases; J trimming: 1 base; junction bases outside the gene matches: 12. The CDR3 has 17 residues. CDR3 nucleotides: TGTGCCAGCAGCCTAGCCCCAGTCCAGGGGGCGAACACTGAAGCTTTCTTT. Translation gives CASSLAPVQGANTEAFF.

The chain combines TRBV5-1 with TRBJ2-2; TRBD2 agrees at 7 bases. Germline V gene sequence: CDR1 SGHRS, CDR2 YFSETQ. The CDR3 length is 16 residues. J was trimmed by 4 bases and V by 0 bases; bases with no gene match: 6. CDR3 coding DNA: TGCGCCAGCAGCTTGGTTGCGGGAGAGAGCACCGGGGAGCTGTTTTTT. As protein: CASSLVAGESTGELFF.

The CDR3 region has the DNA TGTGCCAGTAGCAAAGGCAATCAGCCCCAGCATTTT. Protein: CASSKGNQPQHF. This chain joins TRBV19 and TRBJ1-5; the D is unclear. V was trimmed by 6 bases and J by 2 bases, leaving 5 bases between them. The CDR3 totals 12 residues. Germline V CDR1 and CDR2: LNHDA, SQIVND (reference sequence).

This sequence joins TRBV19 and TRBJ2-7, with D unclear. The V end lost 3 bases, the J end lost 6 bases, and 15 bases lay between the germline ends. The CDR3 totals 14 residues. The germline V gene encodes CDR1 LNHDA and CDR2 SQIVND (reference sequence). The CDR3 loop reads CASSIRTGLGEQYF. The CDR3 region has the DNA TGTGCCAGTAGTATCCGAACTGGGCTGGGCGAGCAGTACTTC.

The chain joins TRBV19 to TRBJ1-1; no reliable D call. The germline V gene encodes CDR1 LNHDA and CDR2 SQIVND (reference sequence). The CDR3 runs to 13 residues. The V gene lost 7 bases and the J gene lost 2 bases, with 11 bases spanning the gap. The chain's CDR3 is CASTPQLNTEAFF. CDR3 in DNA: TGTGCCAGTACCCCACAGTTAAACACTGAAGCTTTCTTT. The full variable domain, completed using reference TRBV19 and TRBJ1-1, is DGGITQSPKYLFRKEGQNVTLSCEQNLNHDAMYWYRQDPGQGLRLIYYSQIVNDFQKGDIAEGYSVSREKKESFPLTVTSAQKNPTAFYLCASTPQLNTEAFFGQGTRLTVV.

For the CDR3, the DNA is TGTGCCAGCAGCTTAAGAGCAGGGGTCAATGAGCAGTTCTTC. Translating it yields CASSLRAGVNEQFF. The chain has TRBV7-9 and TRBJ2-1, with a weak D call TRBD1 (6 bases). With 2 bases removed from V and 6 bases from J, the gap between germline ends came to 11 bases. This CDR3 is 14 amino acids long. CDR1 SEHNR and CDR2 FQNEAQ come from the germline V gene (reference sequence).

A remark on this clone: Its ends do not fully match the called genes, so a read error is possible. V gene TRBV7-9 combines with J gene TRBJ1-1; tentative D call: TRBD1 (5 bases). Germline assignment: CDR1 SEHNR and CDR2 FQNEAQ (reference sequence). CDR3 size: 12 residues. As DNA, the CDR3 is TGTGCCAGCAGATTAGCAGGGAATGAAGCTTTCTTT. It specifies CASRLAGNEAFF.

The chain recombines TRBV6-5 with TRBJ2-2, with D possibly called TRBD1 or TRBD2 (6 bases each). CDR3 length equals 15 residues. In germline, CDR1 is MNHEY, CDR2 SVGAGI. Trimming cost V 7 bases and J 4 bases, with 16 bases left between them. The CDR3: CASTLTRGVTGELFF. The CDR3 nucleotides read TGTGCCAGCACTCTAACTAGGGGGGTCACCGGGGAGCTGTTTTTT.

The CDR3 protein is CASATSGSWLEQFF. The DNA of the CDR3 is TGTGCCAGCGCTACTAGCGGGAGCTGGCTTGAGCAGTTCTTC. The chain uses TRBV28 and TRBJ2-1; the match to TRBD2 covers 11 bases. The CDR3 extends over 14 amino acids. J was trimmed by 9 bases and V by 8 bases; bases with no gene match: 9. Germline CDR1 reads MDHEN; CDR2 reads SYDVKM. Variable domain in full (rest from reference TRBV28 and TRBJ2-1): DVKVTQSSRYLVKRTGEKVFLECVQDMDHENMFWYRQDPGLGLRLIYFSYDVKMKEKGDIPEGYSVSREKKERFSLILESASTNQTSMYLCASATSGSWLEQFFGPGTRLTVL.

The genes are TRBV6-6 and TRBJ1-5; D is unresolved. The CDR3 contains 11 residues. V shed 4 bases and J shed 4 bases, with 2 bases lying between them. The germline V gene has CDR1 MNHNY and CDR2 SVGAGI (reference sequence). DNA for the CDR3: TGTGCCAGCAGTTCTAATCAGCCCCAGCATTTT. This codes for CASSSNQPQHF.

A single count supports this clone. CDR3 DNA sequence: TGTGCCAGCAGTTTATACCCAGAAGCCAAAAACATTCAGTACTTC. Residues: CASSLYPEAKNIQYF. The chain combines TRBV27 with TRBJ2-4, with D hard to call. The CDR3 contains 15 residues. Between the trimmed V and J ends, which lost 1 base and 0 bases, there was a span of 7 bases. Germline V gives CDR1 MNHEY, CDR2 SMNVEV (reference sequence).

This chain joins TRBV2 and TRBJ2-1, with D unresolved. Germline V gene sequence: CDR1 SNHLY, CDR2 FYNNEI. V lost 3 bases and J lost 3, with 9 bases in between. The CDR3 is 14 amino acids. CDR3 sequence: CASSDRLDYNEQFF. DNA for the CDR3: TGTGCCAGCAGTGATCGTCTAGACTACAATGAGCAGTTCTTC.

The genes are TRBV15 and TRBJ2-1; 8 bases align to TRBD2. This CDR3 spans 15 amino acids. V shed 9 bases and J 9 bases; nucleotides not matched to a gene: 16. Per the germline V gene, CDR1 is LNHNV and CDR2 is YYDKDF (reference sequence). This CDR3 is CATKKERELGGEQFF. Written as DNA, the CDR3 is TGTGCCACAAAAAAAGAGCGGGAGTTAGGTGGTGAGCAGTTCTTC.

This clone was detected a few times. The chain recombines TRBV7-9 with TRBJ2-7; D might be TRBD1 (5 bases). The CDR3 is made up of 14 amino acids. V lost 4 bases and J lost 2, with 12 bases in between. Germline assignment: CDR1 SEHNR and CDR2 FQNEAQ (reference sequence). The CDR3 coding sequence is TGTGCCAGCAGCTCTGCTGACAGAACCTACGAGCAGTACTTC. This translates into CASSSADRTYEQYF.

V gene TRBV27 combines with J gene TRBJ2-5, with D uncertain. Germline assignment: CDR1 MNHEY and CDR2 SMNVEV (reference sequence). Trimming cost V 3 bases and J 1 base, with 9 bases left between them. The CDR3 sequence is 14 residues long. CDR3 sequence reads: CASSFSRRQETQYF. The DNA for the CDR3 is TGTGCCAGCAGTTTTAGCAGGCGCCAAGAGACCCAGTACTTC.